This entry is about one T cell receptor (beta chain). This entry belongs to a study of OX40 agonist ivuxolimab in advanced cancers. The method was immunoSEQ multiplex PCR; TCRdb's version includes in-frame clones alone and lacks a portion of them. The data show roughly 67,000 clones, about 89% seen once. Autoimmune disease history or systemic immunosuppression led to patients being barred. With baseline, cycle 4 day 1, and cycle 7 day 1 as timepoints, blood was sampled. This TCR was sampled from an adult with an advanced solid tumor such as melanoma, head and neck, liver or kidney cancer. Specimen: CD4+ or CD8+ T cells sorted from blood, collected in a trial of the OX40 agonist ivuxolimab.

The DNA of the CDR3 is TGTGCCAGCGGAAGAAGGGGGCCGGGGAGCAATCAGCCCCAGCATTTT. Protein product: CASGRRGPGSNQPQHF. V gene TRBV2 combines with J gene TRBJ1-5; the match to TRBD1 covers 7 bases. Germline CDR1 SNHLY, CDR2 FYNNEI. V dropped 8 bases and J dropped 1; count of bases not matched to a gene: 11. The CDR3 has 16 amino acids.